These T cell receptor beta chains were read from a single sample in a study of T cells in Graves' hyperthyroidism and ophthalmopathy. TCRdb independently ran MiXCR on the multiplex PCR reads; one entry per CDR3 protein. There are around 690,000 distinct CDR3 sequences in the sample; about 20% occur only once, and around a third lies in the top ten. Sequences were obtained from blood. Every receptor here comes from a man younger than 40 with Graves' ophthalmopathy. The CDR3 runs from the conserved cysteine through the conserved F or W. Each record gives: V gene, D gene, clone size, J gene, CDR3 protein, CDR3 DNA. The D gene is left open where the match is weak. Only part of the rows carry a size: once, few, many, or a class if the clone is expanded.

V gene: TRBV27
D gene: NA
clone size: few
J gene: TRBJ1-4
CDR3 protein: CASSFRPSEKLFF
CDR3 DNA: TGTGCCAGCAGTTTCCGGCCAAGTGAAAAACTGTTTTTT

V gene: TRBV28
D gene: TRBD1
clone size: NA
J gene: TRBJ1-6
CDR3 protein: CASGTGVNSPLHF
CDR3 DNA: TGTGCCAGCGGGACAGGGGTTAATTCACCCCTCCACTTT

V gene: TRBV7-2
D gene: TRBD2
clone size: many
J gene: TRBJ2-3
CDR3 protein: CASSRRTSGRPTDTQYF
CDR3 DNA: TGTGCCAGCAGCCGCAGGACTAGCGGGAGGCCCACAGATACGCAGTATTTT

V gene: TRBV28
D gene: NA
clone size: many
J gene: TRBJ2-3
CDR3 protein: CASRSRIQSRTDTQYF
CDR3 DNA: TGTGCCAGCAGGTCCAGGATTCAATCCCGTACAGATACGCAGTATTTT

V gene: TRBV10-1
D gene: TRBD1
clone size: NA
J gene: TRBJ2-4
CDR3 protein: CASRQGREKNIQYF
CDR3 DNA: TGCGCCAGTCGACAGGGCAGGGAGAAAAACATTCAGTACTTC

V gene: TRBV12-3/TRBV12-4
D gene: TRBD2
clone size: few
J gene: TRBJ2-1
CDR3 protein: CASSFSGLAVRINEQFF
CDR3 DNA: TGTGCCAGCAGTTTCTCCGGACTAGCTGTGAGGATCAATGAGCAGTTCTTC

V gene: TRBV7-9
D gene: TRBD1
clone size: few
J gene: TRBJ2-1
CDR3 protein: CASSFLPTGTGGAGSYNEQFF
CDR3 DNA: TGTGCCAGCAGCTTTCTTCCGACCGGGACAGGGGGCGCGGGCTCCTACAATGAGCAGTTCTTC

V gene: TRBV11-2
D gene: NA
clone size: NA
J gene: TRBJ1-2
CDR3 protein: CASSPWTGTYGYTF
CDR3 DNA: TGTGCCAGCAGCCCGTGGACGGGGACCTATGGCTACACCTTC

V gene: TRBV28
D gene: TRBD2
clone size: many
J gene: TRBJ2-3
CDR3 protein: CASLTSGSGTDTQYF
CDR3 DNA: TGTGCCAGCCTGACTAGCGGGAGTGGTACAGATACGCAGTATTTT

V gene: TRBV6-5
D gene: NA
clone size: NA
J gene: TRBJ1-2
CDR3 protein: CASSYSISGQDYGYTF
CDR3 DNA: TGTGCCAGCAGTTACTCGATCTCTGGGCAAGACTATGGCTACACCTTC

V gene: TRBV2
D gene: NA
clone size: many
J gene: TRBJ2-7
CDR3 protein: CASSRDTGAYEQYF
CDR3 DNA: TGTGCCAGCAGCCGGGACACGGGAGCCTACGAGCAGTACTTC

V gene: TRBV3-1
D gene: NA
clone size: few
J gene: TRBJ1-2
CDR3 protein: CASSQTGGYGYTF
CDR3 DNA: TGTGCCAGCAGCCAAACGGGAGGGTATGGCTACACCTTC

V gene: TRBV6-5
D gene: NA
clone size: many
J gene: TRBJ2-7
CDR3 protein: CASSSGRDEQYF
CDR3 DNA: TGTGCCAGCAGTTCCGGACGGGACGAGCAGTACTTC

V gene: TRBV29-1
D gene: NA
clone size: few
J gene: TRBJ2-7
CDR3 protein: CSVEGGFSYEQYF
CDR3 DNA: TGCAGCGTTGAAGGTGGATTCTCCTACGAGCAGTACTTC

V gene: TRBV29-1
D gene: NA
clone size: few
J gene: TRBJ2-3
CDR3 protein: CSVFTNTQYF
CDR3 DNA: TGCAGCGTCTTCACGAATACGCAGTATTTT

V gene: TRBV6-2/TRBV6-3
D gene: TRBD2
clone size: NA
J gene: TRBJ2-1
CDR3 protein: CASSFRLAGLYDEQFF
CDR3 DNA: TGTGCCAGCAGTTTCAGACTAGCGGGACTTTACGATGAGCAGTTCTTC

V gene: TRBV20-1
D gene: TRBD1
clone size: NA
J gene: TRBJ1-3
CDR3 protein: CGSPGQGSGNTIYF
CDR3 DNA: TGCGGCAGCCCGGGACAGGGGTCTGGAAACACCATATATTTT

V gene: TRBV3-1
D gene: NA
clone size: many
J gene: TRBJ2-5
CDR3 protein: CASSPRGGSRETQYF
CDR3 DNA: TGTGCCAGCAGCCCTAGGGGGGGGTCTCGGGAGACCCAGTACTTC

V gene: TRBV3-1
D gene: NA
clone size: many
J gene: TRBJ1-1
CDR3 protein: CASSQVAQGAEAFF
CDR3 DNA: TGTGCCAGCAGCCAAGTCGCACAGGGCGCTGAAGCTTTCTTT

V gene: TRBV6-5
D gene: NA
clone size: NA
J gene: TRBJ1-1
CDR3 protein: CASSYSDTKNTEAFF
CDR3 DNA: TGTGCCAGCAGTTACTCAGACACTAAGAACACTGAAGCTTTCTTT

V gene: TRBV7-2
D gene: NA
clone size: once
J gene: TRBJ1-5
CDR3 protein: CASSLQGLLRGNQPQHF
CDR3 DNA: TGTGCCAGCAGCTTACAGGGGCTTCTGCGGGGCAATCAGCCCCAGCATTTT

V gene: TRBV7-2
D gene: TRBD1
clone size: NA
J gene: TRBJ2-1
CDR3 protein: CASSLVGGDGWGEQFF
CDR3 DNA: TGTGCCAGCAGCTTAGTAGGGGGCGATGGATGGGGTGAGCAGTTCTTC

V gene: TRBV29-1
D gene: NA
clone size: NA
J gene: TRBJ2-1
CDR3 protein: CSVRLGSYNEQFF
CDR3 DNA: TGCAGCGTGCGACTAGGCTCCTACAATGAGCAGTTCTTC

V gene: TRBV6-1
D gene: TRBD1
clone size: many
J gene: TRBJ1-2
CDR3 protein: CASSEAQGDYGYTF
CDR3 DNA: TGTGCCAGCAGTGAAGCGCAGGGGGACTATGGCTACACCTTC

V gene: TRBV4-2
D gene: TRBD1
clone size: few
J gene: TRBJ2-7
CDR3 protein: CASSPTGASGEQYF
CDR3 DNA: TGTGCCAGCAGCCCCACAGGGGCCTCGGGGGAGCAGTACTTC